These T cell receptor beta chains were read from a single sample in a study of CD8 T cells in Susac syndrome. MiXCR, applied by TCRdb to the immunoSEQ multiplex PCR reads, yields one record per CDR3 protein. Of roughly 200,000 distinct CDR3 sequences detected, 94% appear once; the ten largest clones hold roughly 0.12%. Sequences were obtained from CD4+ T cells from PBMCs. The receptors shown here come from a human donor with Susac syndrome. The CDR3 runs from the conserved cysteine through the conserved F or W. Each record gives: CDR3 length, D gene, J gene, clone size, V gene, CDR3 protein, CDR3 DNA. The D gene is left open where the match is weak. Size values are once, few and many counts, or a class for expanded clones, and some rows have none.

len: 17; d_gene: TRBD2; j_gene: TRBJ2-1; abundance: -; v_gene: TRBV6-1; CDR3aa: CASSRPPRGGSYNEQFF; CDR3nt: TGTGCCAGCAGTCGGCCGCCACGGGGGGGCTCCTACAATGAGCAGTTCTTC
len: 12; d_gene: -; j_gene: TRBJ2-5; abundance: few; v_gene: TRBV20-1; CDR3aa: CSAARRSETQYF; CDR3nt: TGCAGTGCCGCCCGGCGTTCGGAGACCCAGTACTTC
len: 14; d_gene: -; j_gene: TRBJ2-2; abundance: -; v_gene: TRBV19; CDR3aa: CASSVDRRGGELFF; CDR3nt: TGTGCCAGTAGTGTCGACAGGCGAGGCGGGGAGCTGTTTTTT
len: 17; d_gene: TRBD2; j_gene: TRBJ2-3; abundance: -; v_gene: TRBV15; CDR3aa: CATSRGGTSGSTDTQYF; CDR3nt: TGTGCCACCAGCAGGGGGGGGACTAGCGGTTCCACAGATACGCAGTATTTT
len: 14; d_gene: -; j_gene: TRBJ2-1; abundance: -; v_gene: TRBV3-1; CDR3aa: CASSQDRPQYEQFF; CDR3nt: TGTGCCAGCAGCCAAGACCGTCCCCAGTATGAGCAGTTCTTC
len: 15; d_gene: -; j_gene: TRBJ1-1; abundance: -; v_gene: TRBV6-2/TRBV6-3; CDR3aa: CASSLLGPSGTEAFF; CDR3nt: TGTGCCAGCAGCCTACTCGGTCCATCAGGCACTGAAGCTTTCTTT
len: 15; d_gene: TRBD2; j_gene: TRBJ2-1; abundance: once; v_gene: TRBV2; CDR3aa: CASRLERGGYNEQFF; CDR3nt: TGTGCCAGCAGGCTCGAGCGGGGGGGCTACAATGAGCAGTTCTTC
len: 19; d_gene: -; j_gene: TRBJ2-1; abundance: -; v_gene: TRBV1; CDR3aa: CTSSHLSPRGGGEENEQFF; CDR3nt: TGCACCAGCAGCCATTTGTCGCCAAGGGGCGGGGGGGAGGAGAATGAGCAGTTCTTC
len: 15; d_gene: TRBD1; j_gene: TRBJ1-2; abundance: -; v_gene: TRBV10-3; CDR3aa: CAISESTGDTGGYTF; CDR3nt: TGTGCCATCAGTGAGTCAACAGGGGACACCGGTGGCTACACCTTC
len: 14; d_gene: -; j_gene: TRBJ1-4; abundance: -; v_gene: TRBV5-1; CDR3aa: CASSLSQGNEKLFF; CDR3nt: TGCGCCAGCAGCTTGAGCCAGGGGAATGAAAAACTGTTTTTT
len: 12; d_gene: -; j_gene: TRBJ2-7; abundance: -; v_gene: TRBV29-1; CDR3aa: CSVWGEGYEQYF; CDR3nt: TGCAGCGTTTGGGGAGAGGGCTACGAGCAGTACTTC
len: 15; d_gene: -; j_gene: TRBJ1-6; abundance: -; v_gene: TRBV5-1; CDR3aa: CASSNADGFNSPLHF; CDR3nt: TGCGCCAGCAGCAATGCGGACGGCTTTAATTCACCCCTCCACTTT
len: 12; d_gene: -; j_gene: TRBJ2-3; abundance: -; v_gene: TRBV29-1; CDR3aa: CSVATGGDTQYF; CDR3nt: TGCAGCGTTGCAACCGGGGGAGATACGCAGTATTTT
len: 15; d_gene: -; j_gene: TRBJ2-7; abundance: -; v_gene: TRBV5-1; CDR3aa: CASSKGSVSSYEQYF; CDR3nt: TGCGCCAGCTCTAAGGGATCCGTTTCTAGCTACGAGCAGTACTTC
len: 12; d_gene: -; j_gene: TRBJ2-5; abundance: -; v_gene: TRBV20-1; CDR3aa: CSATGDQETQYF; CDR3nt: TGCAGTGCTACAGGGGACCAAGAGACCCAGTACTTC
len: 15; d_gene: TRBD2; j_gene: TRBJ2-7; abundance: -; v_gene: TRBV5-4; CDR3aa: CASRRDGLAGGQQYF; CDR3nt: TGTGCCAGCAGACGGGACGGACTAGCGGGGGGGCAGCAGTACTTC
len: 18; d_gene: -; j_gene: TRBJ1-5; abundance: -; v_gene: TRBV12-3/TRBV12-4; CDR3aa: CASTDRDGAFAINQPQHF; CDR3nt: TGTGCCAGCACCGATCGGGACGGTGCCTTCGCGATCAATCAGCCCCAGCATTTT
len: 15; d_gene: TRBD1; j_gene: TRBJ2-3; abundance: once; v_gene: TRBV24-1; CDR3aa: CATSDSTGAVDTQYF; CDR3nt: TGTGCCACCAGTGATTCGACAGGGGCAGTAGATACGCAGTATTTT